The entry that follows covers one TCR beta chain sequence. Profiling relied on immunoSEQ multiplex PCR, and the TCRdb table lists in-frame clones only, not all of them. Here the sample spans over 75,000 clones, around 97% being singletons. V was clipped by 5 bases and J by 4 bases; unmatched bases: 8. The CDR3 is made up of 16 amino acids. Germline assignment: CDR1 GTSNPN and CDR2 SVGIG (reference sequence). The data stem from a study of technical replicates of blood from a handful of donors. The sequence came from a human donor in good health. V usage is TRBV30 and J usage is TRBJ2-2, with 12 bases aligning to TRBD2. Sequenced input: T cells isolated from PBMCs. CDR3 coding DNA: TGTGCCTGGGTGGGGGGACTAGCGGGTACCACCGGGGAGCTGTTTTTT. Translation: CAWVGGLAGTTGELFF.